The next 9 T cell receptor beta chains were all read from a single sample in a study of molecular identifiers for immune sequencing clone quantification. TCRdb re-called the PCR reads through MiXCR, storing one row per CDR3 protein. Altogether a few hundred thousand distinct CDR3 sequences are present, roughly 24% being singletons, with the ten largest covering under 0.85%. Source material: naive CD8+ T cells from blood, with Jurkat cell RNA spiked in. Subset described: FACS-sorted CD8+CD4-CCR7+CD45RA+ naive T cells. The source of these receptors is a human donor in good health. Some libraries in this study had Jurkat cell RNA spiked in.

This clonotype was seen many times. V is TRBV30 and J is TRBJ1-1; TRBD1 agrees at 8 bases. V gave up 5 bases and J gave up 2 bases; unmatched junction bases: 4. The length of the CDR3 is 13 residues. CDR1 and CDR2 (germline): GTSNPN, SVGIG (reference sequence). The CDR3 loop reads CAWGTGDNTEAFF. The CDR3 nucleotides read TGTGCCTGGGGGACAGGCGATAACACTGAAGCTTTCTTT.

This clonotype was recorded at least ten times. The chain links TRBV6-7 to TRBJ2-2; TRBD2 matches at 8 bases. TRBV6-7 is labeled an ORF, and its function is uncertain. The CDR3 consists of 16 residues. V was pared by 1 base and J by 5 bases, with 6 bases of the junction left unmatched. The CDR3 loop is CASSYFLERETGELFF. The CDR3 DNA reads TGTGCCAGCAGTTACTTCTTGGAGCGGGAGACCGGGGAGCTGTTTTTT.

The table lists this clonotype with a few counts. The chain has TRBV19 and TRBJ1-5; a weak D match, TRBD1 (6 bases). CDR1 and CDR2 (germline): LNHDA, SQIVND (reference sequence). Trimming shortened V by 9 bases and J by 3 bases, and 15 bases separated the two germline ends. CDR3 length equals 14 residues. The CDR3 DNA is TGTGCCAGCCGCCCGGACAGTGACAATCAGCCCCAGCATTTT. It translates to CASRPDSDNQPQHF.

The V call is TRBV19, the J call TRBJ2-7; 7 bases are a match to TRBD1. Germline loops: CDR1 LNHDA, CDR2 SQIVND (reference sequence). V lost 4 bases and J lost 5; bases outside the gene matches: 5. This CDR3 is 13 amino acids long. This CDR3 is CASSTKQGNEQYF. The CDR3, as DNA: TGTGCCAGTAGTACTAAACAGGGGAACGAGCAGTACTTC.

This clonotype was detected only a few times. As DNA, the CDR3 is TGTGCCAGCAGTTACTCACGATCTAGCGGGGTAAACACCGGGGAGCTGTTTTTT. Translation gives CASSYSRSSGVNTGELFF. This chain connects TRBV6-2 or TRBV6-3 to TRBJ2-2; 9 nucleotides match TRBD2. Per the germline V gene, CDR1 is MNHEY and CDR2 is SVGEGT. The CDR3 extends over 18 amino acids. Germline trimming cut 0 bases from V and 2 bases from J; bases unmatched to any gene: 7.

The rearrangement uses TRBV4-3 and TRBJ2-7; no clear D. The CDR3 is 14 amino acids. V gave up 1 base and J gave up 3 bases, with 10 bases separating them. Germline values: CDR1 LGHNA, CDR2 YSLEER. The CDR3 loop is CASSQVVSNYEQYF. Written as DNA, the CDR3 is TGCGCCAGCAGCCAAGTAGTATCTAACTACGAGCAGTACTTC.

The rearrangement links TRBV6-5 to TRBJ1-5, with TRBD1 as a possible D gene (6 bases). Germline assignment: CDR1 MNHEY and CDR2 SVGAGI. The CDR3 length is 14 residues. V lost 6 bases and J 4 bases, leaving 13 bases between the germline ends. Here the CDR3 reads CASSRLGQNQPQHF. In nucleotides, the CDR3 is TGTGCCAGCAGCCGTCTGGGACAAAATCAGCCCCAGCATTTT.

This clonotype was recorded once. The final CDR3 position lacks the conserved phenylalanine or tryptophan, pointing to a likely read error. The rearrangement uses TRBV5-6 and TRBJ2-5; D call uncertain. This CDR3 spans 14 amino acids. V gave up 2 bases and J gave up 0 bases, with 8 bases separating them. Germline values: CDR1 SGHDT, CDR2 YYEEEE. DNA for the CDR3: TGTGCCAGCAGCTTATCGGACCACCAAGAGACCCAGTACCTC. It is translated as CASSLSDHQETQYL.

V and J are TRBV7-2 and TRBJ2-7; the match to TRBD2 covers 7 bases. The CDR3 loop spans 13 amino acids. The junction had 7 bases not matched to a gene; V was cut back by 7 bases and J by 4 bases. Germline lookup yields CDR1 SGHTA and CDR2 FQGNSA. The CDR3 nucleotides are TGTGCCAGCACCACCCGGGAGGCGTACGAGCAGTACTTC. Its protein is CASTTREAYEQYF.